Below, 23 T cell receptor beta chains from the same sample are listed, as sequenced in a study of blood T cell repertoires in COVID-19. The repertoire was sequenced with immunoSEQ multiplex PCR; TCRdb's copy has only in-frame clones and lacks some. This sample has 350,000 to 450,000 clones, with 70% to 90% found just once. Sample: PBMCs or T cells enriched from blood (not recorded which). These receptors all come from a woman between 18 and 30 years old who had been exposed to COVID-19.

The chain uses TRBV15 and TRBJ2-7; tentatively, D is TRBD2 (5 bases). The germline V gene has CDR1 LNHNV and CDR2 YYDKDF (reference sequence). This CDR3 comprises 14 residues. V lost 1 base and J lost 4, with 11 bases in between. In DNA form, the CDR3 reads TGTGCCACCAGCAGAGGCGGACTCGGTTACGAGCAGTACTTC. It encodes CATSRGGLGYEQYF.

This sequence joins TRBV10-1 and TRBJ2-3; TRBD2 aligns across 8 bases. The ends lost 7 bases at V and 4 bases at J; junction bases unmatched: 4. Germline CDR1 WNHNN, CDR2 SYGVQD (reference sequence). CDR3 length: 13 amino acids. CDR3 coding DNA: TGCGCCAGCACGGGGGGGAGTCCAGATACGCAGTATTTT. This encodes CASTGGSPDTQYF.

V usage is TRBV10-3 and J usage is TRBJ1-6; 8 nucleotides line up with TRBD1. With 0 bases clipped from V and 7 bases from J, the junction kept 8 bases outside the gene matches. The CDR3 runs 17 residues. The V gene's germline CDR1 is ENHRY and CDR2 SYGVKD. CDR3 in DNA: TGTGCCATCAGTGAGTCTACCGGGACAGGCGCGAATTCACCCCTCCACTTT. Its protein is CAISESTGTGANSPLHF.

The gene calls are TRBV19 and TRBJ1-2; possible D gene TRBD1, 5 bases. CDR3 length: 15 residues. Germline CDR1 and CDR2: LNHDA and SQIVND (reference sequence). The germline V and J ends were trimmed by 4 bases and 3 bases, with 15 bases remaining between them. The CDR3 DNA reads TGTGCCAGTAGTAGGTTGTCTGGGGCCTACTATGGCTACACCTTC. Protein sequence: CASSRLSGAYYGYTF.

V usage is TRBV5-4 and J usage is TRBJ2-4; tentatively, D is TRBD1 (5 bases). Trimming stripped 0 bases from V and 6 bases from J, with 7 bases between. The CDR3 is made up of 13 amino acids. Germline V gives CDR1 SGHNT, CDR2 YYREEE (reference sequence). In nucleotides, the CDR3 is TGTGCCAGCAGCTTGGTGGACACAAACATTCAGTACTTC. Amino acid sequence: CASSLVDTNIQYF.

This chain links TRBV13 with TRBJ2-7; D gene uncertain. Looked up from germline, CDR1 is PRHDT and CDR2 is FYEKMQ (reference sequence). There are 13 residues in the CDR3. Trimming stripped 4 bases from V and 1 base from J, with 8 bases between. CDR3 coding DNA: TGTGCCAGCAGCTCTACCACGTCCTACGAGCAGTACTTC. Translated, it gives CASSSTTSYEQYF.

In its sample, this clone was seen a few times. The chain recombines TRBV27 with TRBJ2-5; D remains ambiguous. The germline V gene encodes CDR1 MNHEY and CDR2 SMNVEV (reference sequence). The CDR3 has 15 residues. Trimming removed 5 bases at V and 2 bases at J, with 15 bases between. The CDR3 region is CASSLRVGQQETQYF. In nucleotides, the CDR3 is TGTGCCAGCAGTCTTAGAGTGGGCCAACAAGAGACCCAGTACTTC.

The count of this clone is one. V and J are TRBV28 and TRBJ1-4, with a tentative D call TRBD1 (6 bases). From germline, CDR1 is MDHEN and CDR2 SYDVKM. The CDR3 has 15 residues. Trimming stripped 5 bases from V and 4 bases from J, with 14 bases between. The CDR3 protein is CASSNDRKSNEKLFF. DNA for the CDR3: TGTGCCAGCAGTAATGACAGGAAAAGTAATGAAAAACTGTTTTTT.

The gene calls are TRBV19 and TRBJ2-3; 8 positions match TRBD2. Germline values: CDR1 LNHDA, CDR2 SQIVND (reference sequence). Trimming cost V 7 bases and J 2 bases; bases outside gene matches: 8. CDR3 size: 15 residues. CDR3 nucleotides: TGTGCCAGTATGAGGTCCGGGGGGGCCACAGATACGCAGTATTTT. It translates to CASMRSGGATDTQYF.

This sequence joins TRBV18 and TRBJ2-3; TRBD2 matches 7 bases. The CDR3 consists of 16 residues. Germline assignment: CDR1 KGHSH and CDR2 LQKENI. V trimming: 3 bases; J trimming: 2 bases; junction bases outside the gene matches: 8. The CDR3: CASSPLSLAATDTQYF. CDR3 DNA: TGTGCCAGCTCACCCCTTAGCCTAGCGGCCACAGATACGCAGTATTTT.

This clone was seen once. Different DNA sequences within this sample yield the same CDR3. The chain couples TRBV6-5 to TRBJ1-3; D is possibly TRBD1 (5 bases). In germline, CDR1 is MNHEY, CDR2 SVGAGI. V was shortened by 2 bases and J by 3 bases, with 5 bases between the two germline ends. The CDR3 has 13 residues. CDR3 in DNA: TGTGCCAGCAGTTACGACAGTGGAAACACCATATATTTT. Translation: CASSYDSGNTIYF.

This chain connects TRBV27 to TRBJ2-1; TRBD1 aligns across 7 bases. This CDR3 spans 16 amino acids. The germline CDR1 and CDR2 sequences are MNHEY and SMNVEV (reference sequence). The ends lost 6 bases at V and 2 bases at J; junction bases unmatched: 10. CDR3 nucleotides: TGTGCCAGCAGACTAACAGGGGTTAGCGCCTACAATGAGCAGTTCTTC. Its translation: CASRLTGVSAYNEQFF.

The chain carries TRBV14 and TRBJ1-1, with 7 bases matching TRBD1. The CDR3 is 13 amino acids. Germline CDR1 and CDR2: SGHDN and FVKESK. The ends lost 4 bases at V and 4 bases at J; junction bases unmatched: 3. The CDR3 region is CASSLQGSTEAFF. CDR3 nucleotides: TGTGCCAGCAGCCTACAGGGGAGCACTGAAGCTTTCTTT.

The gene calls are TRBV11-2 and TRBJ1-2, with a possible D match to TRBD1 (6 bases). In germline, CDR1 is SGHAT, CDR2 FQNNGV. V was shortened by 5 bases and J by 0 bases, with 19 bases between the two germline ends. The CDR3 has 17 residues. As DNA, the CDR3 is TGTGCCAGCAGCCTCGCAGGGGCCGGGAATGCTAACTATGGCTACACCTTC. Its protein product is CASSLAGAGNANYGYTF.

The chain has TRBV7-6 and TRBJ1-4; D unclear. V shed 5 bases and J shed 8 bases, with 15 bases lying between them. From germline, CDR1 is SGHVS and CDR2 FNYEAQ. There are 14 residues in the CDR3. The CDR3 bases are TGTGCCAGCAGCCCCCTCGGGGTACGAGAAAAACTGTTTTTT. This translates into CASSPLGVREKLFF.

This chain links TRBV27 with TRBJ2-3; 11 bases line up with TRBD2. V lost 3 bases and J lost 0; bases outside the gene matches: 5. Per the germline V gene, CDR1 is MNHEY and CDR2 is SMNVEV (reference sequence). This CDR3 has 17 amino acids. DNA of the CDR3: TGTGCCAGCAGTTTGAGACTAGCGGGACTAAGCACAGATACGCAGTATTTT. This codes for CASSLRLAGLSTDTQYF.

The V call is TRBV9, the J call TRBJ2-1; TRBD2 might be the D (7 bases). The CDR3 totals 15 residues. V lost 0 bases and J 7 bases, leaving 14 bases between the germline ends. Germline CDR1 SGDLS, CDR2 YYNGEE. CDR3: CASSVDGGLSNEQFF. DNA for the CDR3: TGTGCCAGCAGCGTAGACGGGGGGCTGAGTAATGAGCAGTTCTTC.

J is TRBJ1-6 and V is TRBV18; D remains ambiguous. The CDR3 extends over 18 amino acids. Trimming removed 3 bases at V and 7 bases at J, with 22 bases between. Germline assignment: CDR1 KGHSH and CDR2 LQKENI. The CDR3: CASSPRSFQQAGNSPLHF. The CDR3, as DNA: TGTGCCAGCTCACCCCGTTCTTTTCAGCAGGCAGGCAATTCACCCCTCCACTTT.

The chain uses TRBV4-2 and TRBJ2-1; 9 nucleotides agree with TRBD2. Trimming removed 4 bases from V and 6 bases from J; junction bases left unmatched: 10. The CDR3 length is 16 residues. Germline V gene lookup returns CDR1 LGHNA and CDR2 YNFKEQ. The CDR3: CASSPRGGGAANEQFF. As DNA, the CDR3 is TGTGCCAGCAGCCCCCGGGGCGGGGGGGCAGCCAATGAGCAGTTCTTC.

This clone was recorded once. V is TRBV7-2 and J is TRBJ2-3; 9 bases line up with TRBD2. This CDR3 is 15 amino acids long. Unmatched junction bases numbered 4, after V lost 4 bases and J lost 2 bases. Germline-derived CDR1 and CDR2 are SGHTA and FQGNSA. In DNA form, the CDR3 reads TGTGCCAGCAGCTCGCGGGGGGGCGCCACAGATACGCAGTATTTT. Amino acids: CASSSRGGATDTQYF.

The chain links TRBV30 to TRBJ1-2, with TRBD1 identical over 11 bases. This CDR3 region has 12 residues. Germline values: CDR1 GTSNPN, CDR2 SVGIG (reference sequence). J gave up 8 bases and V 5 bases, and 4 bases lay outside the gene matches. CDR3 coding DNA: TGTGCCTGGGGACAGGGGGCGAGAGGCTACACCTTC. Protein product: CAWGQGARGYTF.

V gene TRBV28 combines with J gene TRBJ2-1; 12 bases are a match to TRBD2. Trimming took 5 bases from V and 7 from J; bases not matched to a gene: 9. The CDR3 has 16 amino acids. Germline V gene lookup returns CDR1 MDHEN and CDR2 SYDVKM. CDR3 nucleotides: TGTGCCAGCAGTCCAAATCTAGCGGGGGGGTTGAATGAGCAGTTCTTC. Its protein is CASSPNLAGGLNEQFF.

J is TRBJ1-4 and V is TRBV30; possible D gene TRBD1, 5 bases. This CDR3 has 15 amino acids. V gave up 3 bases and J gave up 3 bases, with 14 bases separating them. Germline V gene sequence: CDR1 GTSNPN, CDR2 SVGIG (reference sequence). This CDR3 reads CAWSTGHRPNEKLFF. In DNA form, the CDR3 reads TGTGCCTGGAGCACCGGACATCGACCTAATGAAAAACTGTTTTTT.